This paragraph covers one T cell receptor (beta chain) sequence. The entry originates in a study of blood T cell repertoires in COVID-19. For the study at large: Whether acute or convalescent, the COVID-19 samples came from the United States, Italy and Spain. Sources were T cells, B-cell-depleted T cells, or PBMCs; the material itself was cDNA or gDNA.

Original processing methods: Nucleated cell counts were estimated from reference gene primer amplification. Here immunoSEQ multiplex PCR was the method, and the copy in TCRdb shows in-frame clones only, minus some. That table supplies the V and J calls and clone size; D and trimming were determined from the DNA. The repertoire holds around 160,000 clones, with approximately 79% as singletons. Unmatched junction bases numbered 5, after V lost 8 bases and J lost 3 bases. Per the germline V gene, CDR1 is MNHEY and CDR2 is SMNVEV (reference sequence). The CDR3 runs to 13 residues. The sample was peripheral blood. This TCR derives from a woman aged 80 or over with acute or convalescent COVID-19. V usage is TRBV27 and J usage is TRBJ2-5; 8 positions match TRBD1. This CDR3 is CASGGQEKETQYF. In DNA form, the CDR3 reads TGTGCCAGCGGGGGACAGGAGAAAGAGACCCAGTACTTC.